A selection of T cell receptor beta chains follows, all from one sample in a study of type 1 regulatory T cells. TCRdb analysed the reads with MiXCR anew, one entry per CDR3 protein. The sample has about 60,000 distinct CDR3 sequences; around 49% are singletons. These receptors are not linked to any known antigen. The sample comprised cultured non-Tr1 T cells, either the whole culture or a sorted T cell fraction (not recorded which). The receptors shown here come from a human donor in good health. Both conserved end residues are part of each CDR3. The D gene is left open where the match is weak. Clone size, where shown, is once, few, many, or a class for clones that have expanded.

size: NA; D: TRBD1; V: TRBV24-1; J: TRBJ2-2; length: 15; CDR3: CATSDFRGQTGELFF; DNA: TGTGCCACCAGTGATTTCAGGGGGCAAACCGGGGAGCTGTTTTTT
size: NA; D: NA; V: TRBV11-2; J: TRBJ1-1; length: 12; CDR3: CASSFGTAEAFF; DNA: TGTGCCAGCAGCTTTGGGACTGCTGAAGCTTTCTTT
size: NA; D: NA; V: TRBV12-3/TRBV12-4; J: TRBJ2-2; length: 19; CDR3: CASSFAGLGYNANTGELFF; DNA: TGTGCCAGCAGTTTCGCGGGGCTGGGCTATAACGCGAACACCGGGGAGCTGTTTTTT
size: few; D: NA; V: TRBV2; J: TRBJ1-2; length: 13; CDR3: CASRGGQLYGYTF; DNA: TGTGCCAGCAGGGGCGGACAGCTCTATGGCTACACCTTC
size: medium-sized; D: NA; V: TRBV13; J: TRBJ1-2; length: 15; CDR3: CASSFGEAPAGGYTF; DNA: TGTGCCAGCAGCTTCGGTGAAGCCCCTGCCGGTGGCTACACCTTC
size: NA; D: NA; V: TRBV5-4; J: TRBJ1-2; length: 15; CDR3: CASSTHDRVVYGYTF; DNA: TGTGCCAGCAGCACCCATGACAGAGTCGTCTATGGCTACACCTTC
size: few; D: TRBD1; V: TRBV7-2; J: TRBJ2-3; length: 14; CDR3: CASSPGQGLDTQYF; DNA: TGTGCCAGCAGCCCCGGACAGGGTTTAGATACGCAGTATTTT
size: NA; D: NA; V: TRBV11-2; J: TRBJ2-2; length: 16; CDR3: CASSLGLHTDTGELFF; DNA: TGTGCCAGCAGCTTAGGTCTCCACACGGACACCGGGGAGCTGTTTTTT
size: NA; D: TRBD2; V: TRBV16; J: TRBJ2-1; length: 16; CDR3: CASKGLVGVTYNEQFF; DNA: TGTGCCAGCAAGGGACTAGTGGGGGTAACCTACAATGAGCAGTTCTTC
size: NA; D: TRBD1; V: TRBV7-2; J: TRBJ2-6; length: 17; CDR3: CASSLRGQGSGANVLTF; DNA: TGTGCCAGCAGCTTAAGGGGACAGGGTTCTGGGGCCAACGTCCTGACTTTC
size: NA; D: NA; V: TRBV6-2/TRBV6-3; J: TRBJ1-1; length: 12; CDR3: CASQLEDTEAFF; DNA: TGTGCCAGCCAGTTGGAGGACACTGAAGCTTTCTTT
size: NA; D: TRBD1; V: TRBV7-2; J: TRBJ1-5; length: 14; CDR3: CASSWDSGNQPQHF; DNA: TGTGCCAGCAGCTGGGACAGTGGCAATCAGCCCCAGCATTTT
size: few; D: NA; V: TRBV7-2; J: TRBJ1-5; length: 12; CDR3: CASSDYGQPQHF; DNA: TGTGCCAGCAGCGACTACGGTCAGCCCCAGCATTTT
size: NA; D: TRBD1; V: TRBV27; J: TRBJ1-5; length: 15; CDR3: CASSTGQGSYQPQHF; DNA: TGTGCCAGCAGTACGGGACAGGGATCCTATCAGCCCCAGCATTTT
size: medium-sized; D: NA; V: TRBV29-1; J: TRBJ2-1; length: 12; CDR3: CSVVPPHNEQFF; DNA: TGCAGCGTTGTTCCTCCTCACAATGAGCAGTTCTTC
size: few; D: TRBD1; V: TRBV2; J: TRBJ1-1; length: 15; CDR3: CASSGGQGWNTEAFF; DNA: TGTGCCAGCAGTGGCGGACAGGGGTGGAACACTGAAGCTTTCTTT
size: NA; D: NA; V: TRBV20-1; J: TRBJ1-5; length: 12; CDR3: CSARTPNRPQHF; DNA: TGCAGTGCTAGAACACCGAATCGGCCCCAGCATTTT
size: few; D: NA; V: TRBV4-2; J: TRBJ2-7; length: 13; CDR3: CASSRDTHYEQYF; DNA: TGTGCCAGCAGCCGGGACACCCACTACGAGCAGTACTTC
size: few; D: NA; V: TRBV4-3; J: TRBJ1-3; length: 16; CDR3: CASSQDSKSSGNTIYF; DNA: TGCGCCAGCAGCCAAGATTCCAAGAGCTCTGGAAACACCATATATTTT
size: few; D: NA; V: TRBV29-1; J: TRBJ2-2; length: 14; CDR3: CSVAHRANTGELFF; DNA: TGCAGCGTTGCGCACCGCGCGAACACCGGGGAGCTGTTTTTT
size: NA; D: TRBD2; V: TRBV28; J: TRBJ2-5; length: 14; CDR3: CASSRGGTQETQYF; DNA: TGTGCCAGCTCACGCGGGGGGACCCAAGAGACCCAGTACTTC
size: NA; D: NA; V: TRBV10-3; J: TRBJ1-3; length: 16; CDR3: CAISGRLGGSGNTIYF; DNA: TGTGCCATCAGTGGCCGCCTCGGGGGGTCTGGAAACACCATATATTTT
size: NA; D: TRBD1; V: TRBV6-1; J: TRBJ1-2; length: 14; CDR3: CASSVRTGGSGYTF; DNA: TGTGCCAGCAGTGTGCGGACAGGGGGCAGTGGCTACACCTTC
size: NA; D: NA; V: TRBV20-1; J: TRBJ1-2; length: 13; CDR3: CSAIATGTAGYTF; DNA: TGCAGTGCGATAGCCACAGGGACTGCTGGCTACACCTTC
size: NA; D: TRBD1; V: TRBV7-2; J: TRBJ2-2; length: 16; CDR3: CASSPRTGMVTGELFF; DNA: TGTGCCAGCAGCCCCCGGACAGGGATGGTCACCGGGGAGCTGTTTTTT
size: medium-sized; D: TRBD1; V: TRBV5-1; J: TRBJ1-3; length: 15; CDR3: CASSLQGALGNTIYF; DNA: TGCGCCAGCAGCTTGCAGGGGGCGCTTGGAAACACCATATATTTT
size: NA; D: NA; V: TRBV4-1; J: TRBJ1-5; length: 15; CDR3: CASSQEGGGNQPQHF; DNA: TGCGCCAGCAGCCAAGAGGGAGGGGGCAATCAGCCCCAGCATTTT